The clone carrying this T cell receptor beta chain was picked up a small number of times. Antigen: not known. PCR involved 60 Vbeta and 13 Jbeta primers. Sequencing used immunoSEQ multiplex PCR; TCRdb keeps in-frame clones, though not all of them. Of around 150,000 clones in the sample, over 80% were seen once. This sample is drawn from a study of cytomegalovirus exposure and HLA in healthy donors. General study findings and limits: Earlier analysis yielded a pattern in which most TCR beta V segments were productive about 90% or about 30% of the time.

The length of the CDR3 is 15 residues. J gave up 3 bases and V 4 bases, and 9 bases lay outside the gene matches. From germline, CDR1 is SQVTM and CDR2 ANQGSEA. The chain is built from TRBV29-1 and TRBJ2-1, with 7 bases identical to TRBD2. This clonotype was obtained from a male donor in good health and CMV-seropositive. Sample: PBMCs. The CDR3 nucleotides read TGCAGCGTTGGGGAGCGGGACCTCGTCTACAATGAGCAGTTCTTC. Residues: CSVGERDLVYNEQFF.